This entry lists 17 T cell receptor beta chains sequenced from one sample in a study of blood T cell repertoires in COVID-19. Method: immunoSEQ multiplex PCR; TCRdb's copy keeps in-frame clones and lacks some. The sample comprises 110,000 to 150,000 clones, roughly three quarters of which are singletons, and approximately 6% rests with the top ten. The specimen sequenced was PBMCs or T cells enriched from blood (not recorded which). These TCRs come from a woman in her forties or fifties who had recovered from COVID-19.

The chain combines TRBV18 with TRBJ1-4, with 8 bases lining up with TRBD1. The V gene end was trimmed by 5 bases and the J gene end by 2 bases; junction bases not matched to a gene: 4. The CDR3 contains 15 residues. Germline V gene data show CDR1 as KGHSH and CDR2 as LQKENI. The CDR3 coding sequence is TGTGCCAGCTCAGCAGACAGGGGTACTAATGAAAAACTGTTTTTT. Translated, it gives CASSADRGTNEKLFF. The whole variable domain, filled in from reference TRBV18 and TRBJ1-4, reads NAGVMQNPRHLVRRRGQEARLRCSPMKGHSHVYWYRQLPEEGLKFMVYLQKENIIDESGMPKERFSAEFPKEGPSILRIQQVVRGDSAAYFCASSADRGTNEKLFFGSGTQLSVL.

The V call is TRBV20-1, the J call TRBJ2-5; D might be TRBD2 (6 bases). This CDR3 region has 13 residues. Trimming took off 3 bases at V and 2 bases at J, with 10 bases between the two ends. Germline V gives CDR1 DFQATT, CDR2 SNEGSKA (reference sequence). CDR3 in amino acids: CSASSGAQETQYF. The CDR3 nucleotides read TGCAGTGCTAGTAGCGGCGCACAAGAGACCCAGTACTTC.

This clone was counted once. The genes are TRBV20-1 and TRBJ2-7; 7 nucleotides match TRBD2. The CDR3 is 11 amino acids. The trim removed 6 bases at V and 9 bases at J, leaving 8 bases unmatched. CDR1 is DFQATT and CDR2 is SNEGSKA in the germline V gene (reference sequence). CDR3 loop: CSAPTGGVQYF. The DNA of the CDR3 is TGCAGTGCACCCACTGGGGGGGTGCAGTACTTC.

With respect to this clone: In the same sample, other DNA sequences code for this CDR3. This rearrangement joins TRBV5-1 to TRBJ1-3, with TRBD1 matching over 8 bases. Germline lookup yields CDR1 SGHRS and CDR2 YFSETQ. Trimming cost V 0 bases and J 3 bases; bases outside gene matches: 5. The CDR3 runs to 16 residues. The CDR3 bases are TGCGCCAGCAGCTTGGCCCCCGGGACAGGTGGAAACACCATATATTTT. Protein product: CASSLAPGTGGNTIYF. Variable domain in full (rest from reference TRBV5-1 and TRBJ1-3): KAGVTQTPRYLIKTRGQQVTLSCSPISGHRSVSWYQQTPGQGLQFLFEYFSETQRNKGNFPGRFSGRQFSNSRSEMNVSTLELGDSALYLCASSLAPGTGGNTIYFGEGSWLTVV.

This clone was picked up one time. V and J are TRBV2 and TRBJ2-3; 8 nucleotides match TRBD2. The CDR3 is made up of 14 amino acids. Losses at the gene ends were 7 bases for V and 4 bases for J; bases not matched to a gene: 7. Germline V gives CDR1 SNHLY, CDR2 FYNNEI. CDR3 nucleotides: TGTGCCAGCACCGAGGGGCGGGGGGCAGATACGCAGTATTTT. This gives the protein CASTEGRGADTQYF.

V usage is TRBV9 and J usage is TRBJ1-1; D is unclear. CDR1 and CDR2 (germline): SGDLS, YYNGEE. The V end was cut by 0 bases, the J end by 8 bases, with 11 bases between. The CDR3 is 13 amino acids. The CDR3 protein is CASSVATLLEAFF. CDR3 bases: TGTGCCAGCAGCGTAGCTACCCTCCTAGAAGCTTTCTTT.

This clone has just a few counts. The rearrangement joins TRBV28 to TRBJ1-2, with 9 bases identical to TRBD1. In germline, CDR1 is MDHEN, CDR2 SYDVKM. V shed 6 bases and J 2 bases; nucleotides not matched to a gene: 7. This CDR3 is built from 15 residues. The chain's CDR3 is CASRAPGTGNYGYTF. The CDR3 DNA reads TGTGCCAGCAGAGCGCCCGGGACAGGGAACTATGGCTACACCTTC.

This clone is a singleton in its sample. The V and J genes are TRBV6-5 and TRBJ2-1; maybe TRBD1 (6 bases). Per the germline V gene, CDR1 is MNHEY and CDR2 is SVGAGI. V lost 5 bases and J 4 bases, leaving 12 bases between the germline ends. There are 14 residues in the CDR3. The CDR3 sequence is CASSRQDEYNEQFF. Here the CDR3 DNA reads TGTGCCAGCAGTCGACAGGATGAATACAATGAGCAGTTCTTC.

The chain employs TRBV11-2 and TRBJ1-2; no definite D call. The V end was cut by 2 bases, the J end by 6 bases, with 10 bases between. This CDR3 has 13 residues. The germline V gene has CDR1 SGHAT and CDR2 FQNNGV. The CDR3 here is CASSLSGGNGYTF. The CDR3, as DNA: TGTGCCAGCAGCTTATCAGGTGGTAATGGCTACACCTTC.

The gene calls are TRBV19 and TRBJ1-3; D is undetermined. The CDR3 is 15 residues long. Trimming pared 8 bases from V and 0 bases from J, leaving 14 bases between. Germline CDR1 is LNHDA and CDR2 is SQIVND (reference sequence). Here the CDR3 reads CASYLSGSSGNTIYF. The CDR3 DNA sequence: TGTGCCAGTTATCTCTCCGGGAGCTCTGGAAACACCATATATTTT.

This chain uses TRBV28 with TRBJ2-6; the D is unclear. CDR3 size: 19 residues. Trimming pared 4 bases from V and 2 bases from J, leaving 21 bases between. Germline V gene data show CDR1 as MDHEN and CDR2 as SYDVKM. The CDR3 nucleotides read TGTGCCAGCAGTTCTCTCCTTAGGTCGTCGAGCGCTGGGGCCAACGTCCTGACTTTC. Protein sequence: CASSSLLRSSSAGANVLTF. Combining the CDR3 with reference TRBV28 and TRBJ2-6 gives the whole variable domain DVKVTQSSRYLVKRTGEKVFLECVQDMDHENMFWYRQDPGLGLRLIYFSYDVKMKEKGDIPEGYSVSREKKERFSLILESASTNQTSMYLCASSSLLRSSSAGANVLTFGAGSRLTVL.

This chain joins TRBV10-1 and TRBJ2-2, with 11 bases that match TRBD1. CDR1 is WNHNN, CDR2 SYGVQD, per germline (reference sequence). V lost 8 bases, J lost 5 bases, and 4 bases stayed unmatched. The CDR3 covers 14 residues. The CDR3 loop reads CASGGTGGTGELFF. DNA of the CDR3: TGCGCCAGCGGAGGGACAGGGGGAACCGGGGAGCTGTTTTTT.

This chain's CDR3 is CASSVEQKGNTIYF. In DNA form, the CDR3 reads TGTGCCAGCAGCGTAGAACAGAAAGGAAACACCATATATTTT. The chain couples TRBV9 to TRBJ1-3; the D is unclear. The CDR3 contains 14 residues. Germline V lookup: CDR1 SGDLS, CDR2 YYNGEE. Trimming left V 0 bases short and J 4 bases short, with 8 bases between.

This clone was seen a few times. The V and J genes are TRBV19 and TRBJ1-2, with 8 nucleotides matching TRBD1. Looked up from germline, CDR1 is LNHDA and CDR2 is SQIVND (reference sequence). The CDR3 loop spans 14 amino acids. Germline trimming cut 7 bases from V and 5 bases from J; bases unmatched to any gene: 9. CDR3 in DNA: TGTGCCAGTATTCCGGGACAGGCACTATATGGCTACACCTTC. The encoded protein is CASIPGQALYGYTF.

This clone was picked up a small number of times. The chain combines TRBV2 with TRBJ2-5; D uncertain. V lost 7 bases and J 5 bases, leaving 8 bases between the germline ends. The CDR3 is made up of 11 amino acids. Germline V gives CDR1 SNHLY, CDR2 FYNNEI. The CDR3 DNA reads as TGTGCCAGCACTGGCTTCGAGACCCAGTACTTC. It encodes CASTGFETQYF.

V and J are TRBV15 and TRBJ2-7; a weak D match, TRBD2 (6 bases). CDR3 length equals 13 residues. Per the germline V gene, CDR1 is LNHNV and CDR2 is YYDKDF (reference sequence). Between the trimmed V and J ends, which lost 0 bases and 7 bases, there was a span of 10 bases. CDR3 sequence reads: CATSRDIRGEQYV. CDR3 DNA sequence: TGTGCCACCAGCAGAGATATACGGGGGGAGCAGTACGTC.

In its sample, this clone was seen once. The gene calls are TRBV6-6 and TRBJ1-2; 7 nucleotides line up with TRBD1. Germline V CDR1 and CDR2: MNHNY, SVGAGI (reference sequence). The CDR3 runs 15 residues. Trimming removed 6 bases from V and 5 bases from J; junction bases left unmatched: 12. The CDR3 spells CASRFGTAVWYGYTF. The CDR3 nucleotides are TGTGCCAGCAGGTTCGGGACAGCCGTTTGGTATGGCTACACCTTC.